This TCR beta chain was sequenced for a study of blood T cell repertoires in COVID-19 (dated by TCRdb to between 2020 and 2021). Background on the whole study: Samples from collaborators originated in the United States, Italy and Spain and spanned both the acute and convalescent phases of COVID-19. The material from the prospective study consisted of cDNA or gDNA derived from T cells, B-cell-depleted T cells, or PBMCs. The dataset comprised deeply sampled blood TCRbeta repertoires from subjects exposed to, actively infected with, or recovered from COVID-19. A freely available public database, intended as a resource for researchers studying the immune response to SARS-CoV-2, is where the repertoires were released. Samples were obtained from the ongoing ImmuneRACE study (first 160 participants) and from about 1,300 subjects provided by 6 global collaborators. A de-identified subject ID, COVID-19 status, age in years and sex were almost always included in the sample metadata. HLA class I and class II types, where available, came from metadata supplied by the sample provider rather than from assay-based typing. Overall study results and their limits: How much clinical and demographic metadata was included differed by source and by participant, and the metadata was provided uncurated.

In regard to this clone: Its antigen specificity is not known. Base qualities were left out, and no much larger clone turns up one base away.

TCRbeta CDR3 regions were amplified from genomic DNA by means of the immunoSEQ Assay, a bias-controlled multiplex PCR. The source study handled its data this way. The number of nucleated cells in each sample was estimated from the amplification of reference gene primers within the assay. Sequence reads were collapsed and filtered to measure the absolute abundance of every unique TCRbeta CDR3 rearrangement. For each sample, productive Simpson clonality was calculated as the square root of Simpson's diversity index across productive rearrangements. TCRdb mirrors the immuneACCESS table, restricted to in-frame sequences. Some clones are absent from its copies; in checked studies, under half trace to an unresolved V gene, and the reason for the others is unknown. V, J and clone size reflect that table, while D and trimming were determined from the DNA. Recorded for this sample are roughly 250,000 clones; about 80% of them occurred a single time. In total, the top ten clones hold over 7.5% of the sample.

Collaborating institutions collected whole blood in K2EDTA tubes following their own protocols. Collaborator samples were shipped for TCRbeta analysis as frozen whole blood, isolated PBMCs, or DNA extracted from either sample type. The source is a woman of 80 years or more with acute or convalescent COVID-19. Sequences were obtained from peripheral blood.

This receptor has the CDR3 CASSPSTGRQPQHF. The base sequence is TGTGCCAGCAGCCCCTCGACAGGGCGGCAGCCCCAGCATTTT. The sequence is built from TRBV7-2 and TRBJ1-5, with 7 bases matching TRBD1. Reading from cysteine to phenylalanine, the CDR3 counts 14 amino acids. Of the read, only the CDR3 DNA is kept; its 42 bases are in frame from base 1. CDR1 is given as SGHTA and CDR2 as FQGNSA, both from the germline V gene. V is cut back by 5 bases and J by 7 bases, with 8 bases in the junction unmatched. The entire variable domain, with the stretches around the CDR3 drawn from the reference TRBV7-2 and TRBJ1-5 proteins, is GAGVSQSPSNKVTEKGKDVELRCDPISGHTALYWYRQSLGQGLEFLIYFQGNSAPDKSGLPSDRFSAERTGGSVSTLTIQRTQQEDSAVYLCASSPSTGRQPQHFGDGTRLSIL.